A selection of T cell receptor beta chains follows, all from one sample in a study of blood T cell repertoires in COVID-19. Libraries were prepared by immunoSEQ multiplex PCR; TCRdb keeps only in-frame clonotypes and omits some of them. The sample gives about 250,000 clones, about 89% of which show up once; approximately 1.5% is in the top ten. The sample comprised peripheral blood. The receptors were gathered from a woman aged 55-70 years who had recovered from COVID-19. CDR3s include the opening cysteine and the closing phenylalanine or tryptophan. D genes are given only for firm matches. Rows give clone size only sometimes, using once, few, many, or a class for an expanded clone.

d_call,clone_size,v_call,j_call,cdr3_aa,cdr3_nt
TRBD1,-,TRBV18,TRBJ1-3,CASSLQGARGNTIYF,TGTGCCAGCTCACTACAGGGGGCGCGTGGAAACACCATATATTTT
-,once,TRBV2,TRBJ2-7,CASSEGRGSYEQYF,TGTGCCAGCAGTGAGGGCAGGGGATCCTACGAGCAGTACTTC
TRBD1,-,TRBV6-5,TRBJ2-3,CASRMGQTHTDTQYF,TGTGCCAGCAGGATGGGACAGACTCATACAGATACGCAGTATTTT
TRBD1,-,TRBV23-1,TRBJ2-7,CASSPGKGTGTYEQYF,TGCGCCAGCAGCCCTGGTAAGGGGACAGGGACCTACGAGCAGTACTTC
-,-,TRBV6-1,TRBJ2-7,CASSEFLRRNF,TGTGCCAGCAGTGAGTTTCTTAGGAGGAACTTC
-,-,TRBV5-1,TRBJ2-2,CASSLDHPRTGELFF,TGCGCCAGCAGCTTGGACCACCCGAGGACCGGGGAGCTGTTTTTT
-,-,TRBV20-1,TRBJ1-5,CSAAGNQPQHF,TGCAGTGCAGCAGGGAATCAGCCCCAGCATTTT
-,-,TRBV7-2,TRBJ2-6,CASSLVGDPGGANVLTF,TGTGCCAGCAGCTTAGTGGGTGACCCGGGGGGGGCCAACGTCCTGACTTTC
TRBD1,once,TRBV19,TRBJ2-5,CASTPQGAQETQYF,TGTGCCAGTACCCCCCAGGGGGCCCAAGAGACCCAGTACTTC
-,-,TRBV6-2/TRBV6-3,TRBJ1-4,CASSPTGAVEKLFF,TGTGCCAGCAGTCCGACTGGGGCGGTTGAAAAACTGTTTTTT
TRBD1,-,TRBV14,TRBJ1-1,CASSQDALGTGSGNTEAFF,TGTGCCAGCAGCCAAGACGCCCTGGGGACAGGGAGCGGGAACACTGAAGCTTTCTTT
-,-,TRBV10-3,TRBJ2-1,CAITTGSSYNEQFF,TGTGCCATCACTACCGGGAGCTCCTACAATGAGCAGTTCTTC
-,-,TRBV7-2,TRBJ1-6,CASSKAGWESPLHF,TGTGCCAGCAGCAAAGCGGGGTGGGAGTCACCCCTCCACTTT
TRBD1,-,TRBV3-1/TRBV3-2,TRBJ1-2,CASSQEVDRVFAF,TGTGCCAGCAGCCAAGAGGTGGACAGGGTGTTCGCCTTC
-,-,TRBV7-3,TRBJ2-1,CASSLMDSQVKKQFF,TGTGCCAGCAGCTTAATGGACTCCCAGGTCAAAAAGCAGTTCTTC
TRBD1,-,TRBV19,TRBJ2-1,CASRQDRDHEQFF,TGTGCCAGTAGACAGGACAGGGACCATGAGCAGTTCTTC
TRBD2,-,TRBV9,TRBJ2-2,CASSVFRGGLTGELFF,TGTGCCAGCAGCGTATTTCGGGGGGGCCTCACCGGGGAGCTGTTTTTT
TRBD1,-,TRBV19,TRBJ2-1,CASRWDRYSSYNEQFF,TGTGCCAGTAGATGGGACAGATATAGCTCCTACAATGAGCAGTTCTTC
-,-,TRBV5-4,TRBJ2-3,CASSFRLPGVNTQYF,TGTGCCAGCAGCTTCCGACTCCCCGGGGTGAATACGCAGTATTTT
TRBD1,-,TRBV9,TRBJ2-1,CASSVTSGTGEFYEQFF,TGTGCCAGCAGCGTAACATCCGGGACAGGGGAATTTTATGAGCAGTTCTTC
TRBD1,-,TRBV5-4,TRBJ1-1,CASSPQRGQTEAFF,TGTGCCAGCAGCCCCCAGAGGGGGCAAACTGAAGCTTTCTTT
-,-,TRBV6-6,TRBJ2-2,CASKGVGELFF,TGTGCCAGCAAGGGGGTCGGGGAGCTGTTTTTT
TRBD2,once,TRBV6-5,TRBJ2-7,CASVRGGGTYEQYF,TGTGCCAGCGTGAGGGGCGGGGGGACCTACGAGCAGTACTTC
TRBD2,once,TRBV18,TRBJ2-3,CASSPTSGDVDTQYF,TGTGCCAGCTCACCAACTAGCGGAGACGTGGATACGCAGTATTTT
-,-,TRBV9,TRBJ1-1,CASSAGTAEQAFF,TGTGCCAGCAGCGCCGGGACTGCGGAGCAAGCTTTCTTT
TRBD2,-,TRBV6-6,TRBJ2-1,CASSVTSGGEQFF,TGTGCCAGCAGTGTAACTAGCGGGGGTGAGCAGTTCTTC
TRBD1,-,TRBV15,TRBJ1-2,CATSSARDRITYGYTF,TGTGCCACCTCCTCTGCCCGGGACAGGATAACCTATGGCTACACCTTC
TRBD1,once,TRBV7-3,TRBJ2-2,CASSRTTGGGTGELFF,TGTGCCAGCAGCCGGACTACAGGGGGAGGAACCGGGGAGCTGTTTTTT
-,-,TRBV18,TRBJ2-1,CASSPPVMRENEQFF,TGTGCCAGCTCACCACCGGTGATGAGGGAGAATGAGCAGTTCTTC
TRBD1,-,TRBV5-1,TRBJ1-2,CASSTWTGDRGYTF,TGCGCCAGCAGCACCTGGACAGGGGACCGTGGCTACACCTTC
TRBD1,few,TRBV18,TRBJ1-6,CASSPGTVGSPLHF,TGTGCCAGCTCGCCCGGGACAGTCGGTTCACCCCTCCACTTT
-,-,TRBV9,TRBJ1-1,CASSERQGFSDTEAFF,TGTGCCAGCAGCGAACGGCAGGGGTTTTCGGACACTGAAGCTTTCTTT
TRBD1,-,TRBV2,TRBJ2-7,CASSPTGMRGVAQYF,TGTGCCAGCAGCCCGACAGGGATGAGAGGAGTGGCGCAGTACTTC